This is a list of T cell receptor beta chains from one sample in a study of blood T cell repertoires in COVID-19. Sequenced by immunoSEQ multiplex PCR; TCRdb stores in-frame clones only, minus some. The table shows about 200,000 clones, with 89% occurring only once. The specimen sequenced was PBMCs or T cells enriched from blood (not recorded which). These receptors came from a woman aged 25 to 39 with acute COVID-19. Each CDR3 is given with its conserved first and last residue. The order of the fields is J gene, CDR3 length, D gene, V gene, clone size, CDR3 DNA, CDR3 protein. The D gene is left open where the match is weak. Clone sizes are given selectively: once, few, many, or a class where the clone is expanded.

>TRBJ2-3|17|.|TRBV4-1|.
TGCGCCAGCAGCCCGGGCCGGGGTTTAAGGAGCACAGATACGCAGTATTTT
CASSPGRGLRSTDTQYF
>TRBJ1-1|14|TRBD1|TRBV18|.
TGTGCCAGCTCACGGGACAGGGACATCACTGAAGCTTTCTTT
CASSRDRDITEAFF
>TRBJ2-3|20|TRBD2|TRBV10-1|.
TGCGCCAGCAGTAACTCTAGCGGGGGGACTAATATACTAAGCACAGATACGCAGTATTTT
CASSNSSGGTNILSTDTQYF
>TRBJ2-1|14|TRBD1|TRBV25-1|.
TGTGCCAGCAGGGACAGGGGGCGCGGGGATGAGCAGTTCTTC
CASRDRGRGDEQFF
>TRBJ1-2|13|TRBD1|TRBV27|once
TGTGCCAGCAGTCAAACAGGGGTAGGAGGCTACACCTTC
CASSQTGVGGYTF
>TRBJ2-1|13|.|TRBV19|.
TGTGCCAGTCGGCGGAGCGGCGGTAATGAGCAGTTCTTC
CASRRSGGNEQFF
>TRBJ2-5|13|.|TRBV12-3/TRBV12-4|.
TGTGCCAGCAGCGTCAATGAGAAAGAGACCCAGTACTTC
CASSVNEKETQYF
>TRBJ2-7|14|.|TRBV29-1|.
TGCAGCGTTGTAAGGGCCGGGACACCCTCCGAGCAGTACTTC
CSVVRAGTPSEQYF
>TRBJ1-3|14|TRBD1|TRBV4-3|.
TGCGCCAGCAGCCTCCTGGGACAGGGGAACACCATATATTTT
CASSLLGQGNTIYF
>TRBJ1-5|13|TRBD1|TRBV30|.
TGTGCCTGGAGTGTACAGGGGACGCAGCCCCAGCATTTT
CAWSVQGTQPQHF
>TRBJ1-3|14|.|TRBV28|.
TGTGCCAGCACTTACAGTACTTCTGGAAACACCATATATTTT
CASTYSTSGNTIYF
>TRBJ2-4|13|TRBD2|TRBV7-9|.
TGTGCCAGCAGCGCATCTGGACTAGCGGGGTATTACTTC
CASSASGLAGYYF
>TRBJ2-5|14|.|TRBV30|.
TGTGCCTCTTCCGGTGACAGCCTAGGGGAGACCCAGTACTTC
CASSGDSLGETQYF
>TRBJ2-1|14|TRBD2|TRBV5-1|.
TGCGCCAGCAGCTTTAGCGGGGGGAACAATGAGCAGTTCTTC
CASSFSGGNNEQFF
>TRBJ2-3|14|.|TRBV25-1|.
TGTGCCAGCAGTGAACCCGGAGCAGCCCCGACGCAGTATTTT
CASSEPGAAPTQYF
>TRBJ1-1|11|.|TRBV19|.
TGTGCCAGTGCATTCGGGGCTGAAGCTTTCTTT
CASAFGAEAFF
>TRBJ2-1|13|TRBD1|TRBV5-1|.
TGCGCCAGCAGCTGGACAGGCTACAATGAGCAGTTCTTC
CASSWTGYNEQFF
>TRBJ1-2|14|.|TRBV7-2|.
TGTGCCAGCAGCTCACACCAGACAGGCAGCGGCTACACCTTC
CASSSHQTGSGYTF
>TRBJ2-3|16|TRBD2|TRBV7-9|.
TGTGCCAGCAGCATCAGACTAGCTCGAGGGACAGATACGCAGTATTTT
CASSIRLARGTDTQYF
>TRBJ2-5|13|.|TRBV5-1|.
TGCGCCAGCCGAAAAGCGGTTCAAGAGACCCAGTACTTC
CASRKAVQETQYF
>TRBJ2-7|13|TRBD1|TRBV19|.
TGTGCCAGTAGAGGACAGGGTACGAACGAGCAGTACTTC
CASRGQGTNEQYF
>TRBJ1-1|13|TRBD1|TRBV7-2|.
TGTGCCAGCAGCGCTCGGACAGGTGCCGAAGCTTTCTTT
CASSARTGAEAFF
>TRBJ2-1|16|.|TRBV6-6|.
TGTGCCAGCAGTTACGGTCGGGGAAGGGGGTACAATGAGCAGTTCTTC
CASSYGRGRGYNEQFF
>TRBJ2-7|12|.|TRBV18|.
TGTGCCAGCTCACCACCAACAGGCGAGCAGTACTTC
CASSPPTGEQYF
>TRBJ1-5|13|TRBD1|TRBV7-2|.
TGTGCCAGCAGCGTTCAGGGGGGACAGCCCCAGCATTTT
CASSVQGGQPQHF
>TRBJ2-3|14|TRBD1|TRBV2|.
TGTGCCAGCAGTATGGACAGGGGGCGAGATACGCAGTATTTT
CASSMDRGRDTQYF
>TRBJ2-5|16|.|TRBV24-1|.
TGTGCCACCAGTGAAACCGCCGGACAGAATGAAGAGACCCAGTACTTC
CATSETAGQNEETQYF
>TRBJ2-2|15|.|TRBV6-4|.
TGTGCCAGCAGTGCAACAGCCGATGACACCGGGGAGCTGTTTTTT
CASSATADDTGELFF
>TRBJ2-5|14|.|TRBV5-4|.
TGTGCCAGCAGCAAATTGGGGGGGCGGGAGACCCAGTACTTC
CASSKLGGRETQYF
>TRBJ2-7|16|.|TRBV24-1|.
TGTGCCACCAGTGATTCACGACGGGGACTTTGGGGCGAGCAGTACTTC
CATSDSRRGLWGEQYF
>TRBJ2-5|17|TRBD2|TRBV27|.
TGTGCCAGCAGTTTAGAAGGGCTAGCGGGGGGGCAAGAGACCCAGTACTTC
CASSLEGLAGGQETQYF
>TRBJ2-1|19|TRBD2|TRBV5-1|.
TGCGCCAGCAGCCTCTTTTTCCCGACTAGCGGGGCGAAGAACAATGAGCAGTTCTTC
CASSLFFPTSGAKNNEQFF
>TRBJ2-7|15|.|TRBV6-5|few
TGTGCCAGCACCCCGCTTTTAGGGGGGGCCTACGAGCAGTACTTC
CASTPLLGGAYEQYF
>TRBJ1-6|15|TRBD1|TRBV10-3|.
TGTGCCACAGGGGGACAGAACTCGGGGAATTCACCCCTCCACTTT
CATGGQNSGNSPLHF
>TRBJ2-7|13|.|TRBV10-3|once
TGTGCCATGGGCCCGGAGGGAACCTACGAGCAGTACTTC
CAMGPEGTYEQYF
>TRBJ1-2|16|TRBD1|TRBV5-1|.
TGCGCCAGCAGCCCCCTCGTGACAGGGAGCAACTATGGCTACACCTTC
CASSPLVTGSNYGYTF
>TRBJ2-1|13|TRBD1|TRBV4-3|.
TGCGCCAGCAGCAATACAGGGGGCAGTGAGCAGTTCTTC
CASSNTGGSEQFF
>TRBJ2-3|11|.|TRBV2|.
TGTGCCAGCACCATCACAGATACGCAGTATTTT
CASTITDTQYF
>TRBJ1-4|15|.|TRBV7-9|.
TGTGCCAGCAGCTTAAATAGTCAGTTAGCCGAGGAACTGTTTTTT
CASSLNSQLAEELFF
>TRBJ1-6|15|.|TRBV5-1|few
TGCGCCAGCAGCTCGTCCAGCTCCTATAATTCACCCCTCCACTTT
CASSSSSSYNSPLHF
>TRBJ1-6|17|.|TRBV7-9|.
TGTGCCAGCAGCCCCTTAGTGAGGCAGGGCGTAGATTCACCCCTCCACTTT
CASSPLVRQGVDSPLHF
>TRBJ1-2|14|TRBD1|TRBV9|.
TGTGCCAGCAGCTCGGACAGGGAGGACTATGGCTACACCTTC
CASSSDREDYGYTF
>TRBJ1-1|14|.|TRBV27|once
TGTGCCAGCAGTCTCTCCCGAGGGCGGACTGAAGCTTTCTTT
CASSLSRGRTEAFF
>TRBJ2-3|15|.|TRBV29-1|.
TGCAGCGTTGAAGGAGGGATAGATGGAACAGATACGCAGTATTTT
CSVEGGIDGTDTQYF
>TRBJ2-5|18|TRBD2|TRBV10-3|.
TGTGCCATCAGTGCCGGGACTAGCGGGGGGATCGGAAAAGAGACCCAGTACTTC
CAISAGTSGGIGKETQYF
>TRBJ2-3|17|TRBD2|TRBV5-1|.
TGCGCCAGCAGCTTCGGGGTAGCGGGGGATAGCACAGATACGCAGTATTTT
CASSFGVAGDSTDTQYF
>TRBJ1-1|14|.|TRBV19|.
TGTGCCAGTAGTATAGGATGGAGGAACACTGAAGCTTTCTTT
CASSIGWRNTEAFF
>TRBJ2-3|15|TRBD2|TRBV28|.
TGTGCCAGCATCCGGGCGGGGGGAACCCCAGGTACGCAGTATTTT
CASIRAGGTPGTQYF
>TRBJ1-6|14|TRBD1|TRBV27|.
TGTGCCAGCAGCCCGGGACAGGTTCCTTCACCCCTCCACTTT
CASSPGQVPSPLHF
>TRBJ2-7|13|TRBD1|TRBV30|once
TGTTTATTCCGGGACAGGGGCACCTACGAGCAGTACTTC
CLFRDRGTYEQYF
>TRBJ1-1|13|.|TRBV30|.
TGTGCCTGGAGTCGAATAGGGGTCTCTGAAGCTTTCTTT
CAWSRIGVSEAFF
>TRBJ1-1|14|.|TRBV19|.
TGTGCCAGTAGTACTCAGACATCGAACACTGAAGCTTTCTTT
CASSTQTSNTEAFF
>TRBJ1-2|12|.|TRBV5-1|.
TGCGCCAGCAGCTTCGGGTACTATGGCTACACCTTC
CASSFGYYGYTF
>TRBJ1-3|15|.|TRBV5-5|.
TGTGCCAGCAGCCCCGGGAGGGACTCTGGAAACACCATATATTTT
CASSPGRDSGNTIYF
>TRBJ2-7|14|.|TRBV5-1|once
TGCGCCAGCAGGTATCCCGGGATCCCCTACGAGCAGTACTTC
CASRYPGIPYEQYF